This T cell receptor (beta chain) is drawn from a study of identical twins. Per the germline V gene, CDR1 is LGHNT and CDR2 is FRNRAP. CDR3 size: 17 residues. V shed 5 bases, J shed 0 bases, and the junction held 9 bases outside the gene matches. TCRdb processed the 5' RACE reads anew with MiXCR; each CDR3 protein has one entry. The table has over 550,000 distinct CDR3 sequences, under 8.5% seen once. This sample was also put to use in a study of yellow fever vaccine responses in identical twins.

Sample: PBMCs. The rearrangement links TRBV12-5 to TRBJ2-2; 7 nucleotides match TRBD2. This receptor was identified in a woman under 30 in good health. CDR3 bases: TGTGCTAGTGGTCAAGGACTAGGCCCTGCGAACACCGGGGAGCTGTTTTTT. Translated: CASGQGLGPANTGELFF.